The 27 T cell receptor beta chains below come from one sample, sequenced in a study of T cells expressing NK-cell markers. TCRdb processed the 5' RACE reads again and assigns one entry to each CDR3 protein, with no DNA. The sample table sets out under 600,000 distinct CDR3 sequences. The specimen sequenced was blood T cells: a sorted CD56 or NKG2C T cell subset, CD4+ or CD8+ T cells, or bulk PBMC T cells (not recorded which). These receptor sequences come from a woman in her forties or fifties in good health.

V and J are TRBV5-1 and TRBJ2-3; the D gene TCRdb calls, TRBD1, cannot be checked with no DNA. Germline V CDR1 and CDR2: SGHRS, YFSETQ. The CDR3 loop spans 14 amino acids. The CDR3 loop reads CASSIGVGTDTQYF.

This chain uses TRBV10-3 with TRBJ2-3; TCRdb indicates TRBD2, and absent DNA this call remains unverified. The CDR3 loop spans 15 amino acids. Per the germline V gene, CDR1 is ENHRY and CDR2 is SYGVKD. The CDR3 sequence: CAISESVRSTDTQYF.

The chain recombines TRBV9 with TRBJ1-5; TCRdb returns TRBD1, unconfirmable since there is no DNA. This CDR3 contains 15 residues. The germline gives CDR1 SGDLS, CDR2 YYNGEE. This chain's CDR3 is CASSYQGFINQPQHF.

This CDR3 is CSASRKVIAEAFF. The chain couples TRBV29-1 to TRBJ1-1. Per the germline V gene, CDR1 is SQVTM and CDR2 is ANQGSEA. The CDR3 is 13 residues long.

The gene calls are TRBV12-5 and TRBJ2-5; the TCRdb D gene call, TRBD1, has no DNA to confirm it. The CDR3 is 15 residues long. Germline loops: CDR1 LGHNT, CDR2 FRNRAP. CDR3: CASGFRDRTRETQYF.

V and J are TRBV20-1 and TRBJ2-1; the TCRdb D gene call, TRBD2, has no DNA to confirm it. Per the germline V gene, CDR1 is DFQATT and CDR2 is SNEGSKA (reference sequence). The length of the CDR3 is 13 residues. Here the CDR3 reads CSQERARGNEQFF.

The V and J genes are TRBV27 and TRBJ1-6. The germline gives CDR1 MNHEY, CDR2 SMNVEV (reference sequence). The CDR3 is 12 residues long. Here the CDR3 reads CASTRQNSPLHF.

J is TRBJ1-2 and V is TRBV9; the TCRdb call, TRBD1, lacks DNA for checking. Germline V CDR1 and CDR2: SGDLS, YYNGEE. The CDR3 consists of 15 residues. CDR3: CASSVAMGLSYGYTF.

V is TRBV7-8 and J is TRBJ2-4. This CDR3 region has 14 residues. CDR1 and CDR2 (germline): SGHVS, FQNEAQ. CDR3 loop: CASSRSMFENIQYF.

This rearrangement joins TRBV2 to TRBJ1-4; TCRdb picks TRBD1, but there is no DNA to check that call. CDR1 is SNHLY, CDR2 FYNNEI, per germline. This CDR3 contains 16 residues. CDR3: CASSEDRASANEKLFF. The whole variable domain, remainder taken from reference TRBV2 and TRBJ1-4, is EPEVTQTPSHQVTQMGQEVILRCVPISNHLYFYWYRQILGQKVEFLVSFYNNEISEKSEIFDDQFSVERPDGSNFTLKIRSTKLEDSAMYFCASSEDRASANEKLFFGSGTQLSVL.

This chain connects TRBV20-1 to TRBJ1-1; the TCRdb D gene call, TRBD1, has no DNA to confirm it. The CDR3 runs to 14 residues. Looked up from germline, CDR1 is DFQATT and CDR2 is SNEGSKA (reference sequence). This chain's CDR3 is CSARSEGANTEAFF.

The chain employs TRBV10-3 and TRBJ2-4. The CDR3 contains 14 residues. CDR1 is ENHRY and CDR2 is SYGVKD in the germline V gene. The CDR3 spells CAISDGLAKNIQYF.

The rearrangement joins TRBV7-2 to TRBJ2-2; TCRdb's assignment of TRBD2 cannot be checked, as there is no DNA. Germline CDR1 and CDR2: SGHTA and FQGNSA. CDR3 size: 18 residues. The CDR3 is CASSLRIAGPSNTGELFF.

The rearrangement links TRBV6-2 or TRBV6-3 to TRBJ2-1; TCRdb outputs TRBD1, but without DNA this stays unchecked. The germline CDR1 and CDR2 sequences are MNHEY and SVGEGT. The length of the CDR3 is 14 residues. The CDR3 loop is CASSYGGGYNEQFF.

The chain is built from TRBV6-4 and TRBJ2-3; absent DNA, TCRdb's TRBD2 call cannot be checked. CDR1 and CDR2 (germline): MRHNA, SNTAGT. The CDR3 loop spans 18 amino acids. The chain's CDR3 is CASSDSAGGVLSTDTQYF.

This sequence joins TRBV6-6 and TRBJ2-5; TCRdb outputs TRBD1, but without DNA this stays unchecked. This CDR3 has 15 amino acids. CDR1 and CDR2 from the germline V gene are MNHNY and SVGAGI (reference sequence). Here the CDR3 reads CASSRWDSEWETQYF.

The genes are TRBV12-3 or TRBV12-4 and TRBJ2-5; TCRdb picks TRBD2, but there is no DNA to check that call. The CDR3 sequence is 13 residues long. CDR3 protein: CASSVGVGETQYF.

The CDR3 protein is CATSRGGTGGPNTGELFF. The genes are TRBV15 and TRBJ2-2; TCRdb proposes TRBD1, but this gene call is untestable without DNA. Germline loops: CDR1 LNHNV, CDR2 YYDKDF (reference sequence). This CDR3 spans 18 amino acids.

The V call is TRBV4-1, the J call TRBJ2-1; the D gene TCRdb calls, TRBD2, cannot be checked with no DNA. From germline, CDR1 is MGHRA and CDR2 YSYEKL. This CDR3 region has 14 residues. The CDR3 protein is CASSQPTSSGEQFF.

The rearrangement joins TRBV25-1 to TRBJ1-4; TCRdb picks TRBD1, but there is no DNA to check that call. The CDR3 sequence is 15 residues long. CDR1 and CDR2 from the germline V gene are MGHDK and SYGVNS. The CDR3: CASSFTGQYYEKLFF.

CDR3 loop: CASSPGLSDNNEQFF. The V and J genes are TRBV6-5 and TRBJ2-1; the TCRdb D gene call, TRBD1, has no DNA to confirm it. Germline CDR1 MNHEY, CDR2 SVGAGI. This CDR3 is built from 15 residues.

V usage is TRBV12-3 or TRBV12-4 and J usage is TRBJ2-1; TCRdb selects TRBD2, and the lack of DNA leaves this call unchecked. There are 16 residues in the CDR3. This chain's CDR3 is CASSGSSGPPYNEQFF.

V gene TRBV5-1 combines with J gene TRBJ2-3; TCRdb designates TRBD2, a call that cannot be tested without DNA. The CDR3 spans 15 residues. Germline CDR1 is SGHRS and CDR2 is YFSETQ. CDR3 sequence: CASSFGLTSTDTQYF.

This sequence joins TRBV2 and TRBJ1-3; TCRdb lists TRBD1, though no DNA is available to test this call. Germline V CDR1 and CDR2: SNHLY, FYNNEI. This CDR3 has 16 residues. CDR3 in amino acids: CARTGTGPFSGNTIYF.

The rearrangement joins TRBV6-1 to TRBJ2-5; TCRdb reports TRBD2, a call that lacks DNA to check it against. The CDR3 loop spans 14 amino acids. Germline assignment: CDR1 MNHNS and CDR2 SASEGT. The CDR3 spells CASSERGGDETQYF.

The rearrangement links TRBV29-1 to TRBJ1-5. This CDR3 contains 14 residues. The germline CDR1 and CDR2 sequences are SQVTM and ANQGSEA. CDR3 loop: CSVAIGQRNQPQHF.

This CDR3 is CASSPGLAGGLVGTDTQYF. The V call is TRBV5-1, the J call TRBJ2-3; TCRdb names TRBD2, which stays unverified in the absence of DNA. The germline CDR1 and CDR2 sequences are SGHRS and YFSETQ. The CDR3 length is 19 residues. Using reference TRBV5-1 and TRBJ2-3 for the parts outside the CDR3, the full variable domain is KAGVTQTPRYLIKTRGQQVTLSCSPISGHRSVSWYQQTPGQGLQFLFEYFSETQRNKGNFPGRFSGRQFSNSRSEMNVSTLELGDSALYLCASSPGLAGGLVGTDTQYFGPGTRLTVL.